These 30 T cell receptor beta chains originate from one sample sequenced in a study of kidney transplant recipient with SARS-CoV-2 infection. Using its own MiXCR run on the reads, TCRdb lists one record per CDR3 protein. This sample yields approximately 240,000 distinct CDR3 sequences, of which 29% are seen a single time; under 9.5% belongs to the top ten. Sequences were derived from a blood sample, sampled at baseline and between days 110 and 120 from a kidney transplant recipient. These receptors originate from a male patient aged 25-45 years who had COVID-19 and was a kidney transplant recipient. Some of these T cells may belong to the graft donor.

The CDR3 is CASSSTGRSRKTYGYTF. CDR3 DNA sequence: TGCGCCAGCAGTAGTACAGGAAGATCGCGAAAGACCTATGGCTACACCTTC. The V call is TRBV10-1, the J call TRBJ1-2; TRBD1 might be the D (5 bases). Trimming left V 5 bases short and J 4 bases short, with 23 bases between. CDR3 size: 17 residues. Per germline, CDR1 WNHNN and CDR2 SYGVQD (reference sequence).

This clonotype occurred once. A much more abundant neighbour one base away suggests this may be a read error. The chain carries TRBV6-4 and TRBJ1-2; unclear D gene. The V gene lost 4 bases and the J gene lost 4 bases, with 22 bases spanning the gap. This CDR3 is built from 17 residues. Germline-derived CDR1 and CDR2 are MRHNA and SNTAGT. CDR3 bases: TGTGCCAGCAGTGGCCACTGCTCACACGGAAAGGCCTATGGCTACACCTTC. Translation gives CASSGHCSHGKAYGYTF.

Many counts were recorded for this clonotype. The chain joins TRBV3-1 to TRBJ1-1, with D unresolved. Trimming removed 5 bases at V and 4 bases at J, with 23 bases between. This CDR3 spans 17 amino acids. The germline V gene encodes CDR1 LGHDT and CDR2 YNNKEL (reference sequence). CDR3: CASSYVYPISIRTEAFF. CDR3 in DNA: TGTGCCAGCAGCTATGTTTATCCCATTTCAATTCGCACTGAAGCTTTCTTT.

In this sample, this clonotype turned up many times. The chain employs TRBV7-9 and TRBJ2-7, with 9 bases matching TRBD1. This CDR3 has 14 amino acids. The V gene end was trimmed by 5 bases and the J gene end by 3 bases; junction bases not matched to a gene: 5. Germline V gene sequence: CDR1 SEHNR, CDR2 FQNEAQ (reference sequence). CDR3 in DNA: TGTGCCAGCAGCCGCCTGGGACAGGGCTACGAGCAGTACTTC. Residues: CASSRLGQGYEQYF. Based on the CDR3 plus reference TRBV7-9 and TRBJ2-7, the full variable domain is DTGVSQNPRHKITKRGQNVTFRCDPISEHNRLYWYRQTLGQGPEFLTYFQNEAQLEKSRLLSDRFSAERPKGSFSTLEIQRTEQGDSAMYLCASSRLGQGYEQYFGPGTRLTVT.

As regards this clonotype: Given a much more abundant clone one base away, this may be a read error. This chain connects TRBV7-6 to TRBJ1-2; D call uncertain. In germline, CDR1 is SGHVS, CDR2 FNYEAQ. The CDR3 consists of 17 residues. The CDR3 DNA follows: TGTGCCGGCAGCATATACAATGAATCTCGAAAGACCTATGGCTACACCTTC. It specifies CAGSIYNESRKTYGYTF.

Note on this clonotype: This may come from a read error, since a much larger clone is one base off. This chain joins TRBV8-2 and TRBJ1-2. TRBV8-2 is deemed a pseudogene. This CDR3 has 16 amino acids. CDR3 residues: CGSKGFDSRKTYGYAF. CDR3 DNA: TGTGGCAGTAAGGGTTTTGATAGCCGAAAGACCTATGGCTACGCCTTC.

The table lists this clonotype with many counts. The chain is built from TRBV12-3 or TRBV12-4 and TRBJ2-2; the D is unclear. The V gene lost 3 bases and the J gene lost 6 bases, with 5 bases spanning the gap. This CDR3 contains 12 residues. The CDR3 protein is CASSFIAGELFF. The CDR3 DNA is TGTGCCAGCAGTTTTATTGCCGGGGAGCTGTTTTTT.

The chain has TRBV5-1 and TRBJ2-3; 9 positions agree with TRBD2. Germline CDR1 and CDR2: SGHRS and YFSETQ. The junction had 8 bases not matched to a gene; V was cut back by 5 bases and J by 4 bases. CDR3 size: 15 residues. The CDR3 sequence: CASREVAGAADTQYF. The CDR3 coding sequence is TGCGCCAGCAGGGAGGTAGCGGGGGCCGCAGATACGCAGTATTTT. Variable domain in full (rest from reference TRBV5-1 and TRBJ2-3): KAGVTQTPRYLIKTRGQQVTLSCSPISGHRSVSWYQQTPGQGLQFLFEYFSETQRNKGNFPGRFSGRQFSNSRSEMNVSTLELGDSALYLCASREVAGAADTQYFGPGTRLTVL.

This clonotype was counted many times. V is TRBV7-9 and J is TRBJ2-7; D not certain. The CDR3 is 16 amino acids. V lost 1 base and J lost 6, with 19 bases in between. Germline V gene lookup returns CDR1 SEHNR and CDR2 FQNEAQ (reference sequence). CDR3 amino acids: CASSLEVLGLALEQYF. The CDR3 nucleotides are TGTGCCAGCAGCTTAGAGGTGTTAGGTCTTGCTCTCGAGCAGTACTTC.

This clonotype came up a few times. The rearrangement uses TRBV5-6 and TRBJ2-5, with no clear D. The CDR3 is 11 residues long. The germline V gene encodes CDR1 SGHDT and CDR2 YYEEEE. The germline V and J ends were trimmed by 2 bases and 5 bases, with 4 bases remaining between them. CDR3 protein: CASSFSETQYF. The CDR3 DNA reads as TGTGCCAGCAGCTTCTCCGAGACCCAGTACTTC.

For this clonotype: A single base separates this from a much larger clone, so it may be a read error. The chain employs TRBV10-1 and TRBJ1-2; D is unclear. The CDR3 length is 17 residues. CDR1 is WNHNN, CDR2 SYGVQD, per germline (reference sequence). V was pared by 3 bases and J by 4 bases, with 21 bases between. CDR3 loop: CASSDNIRSRKTYGYTF. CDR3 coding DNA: TGCGCCAGCAGTGATAACATAAGATCGCGAAAGACCTATGGCTACACCTTC.

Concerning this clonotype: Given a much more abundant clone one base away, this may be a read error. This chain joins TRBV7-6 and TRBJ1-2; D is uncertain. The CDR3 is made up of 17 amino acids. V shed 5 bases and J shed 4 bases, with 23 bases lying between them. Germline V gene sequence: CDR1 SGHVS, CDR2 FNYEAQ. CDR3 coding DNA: TGTGCCAGCAGCAAACCAGATGAATCTCGAAGGACCTATGGCTACACCTTC. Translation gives CASSKPDESRRTYGYTF.

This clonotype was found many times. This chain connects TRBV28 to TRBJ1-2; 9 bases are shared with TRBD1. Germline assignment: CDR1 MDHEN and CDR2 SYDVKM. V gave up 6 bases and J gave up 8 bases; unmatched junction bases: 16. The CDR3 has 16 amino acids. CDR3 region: CASSLPGRGQGRGYTF. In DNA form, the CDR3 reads TGTGCCAGCAGCCTACCCGGACGGGGACAGGGACGCGGCTACACCTTC.

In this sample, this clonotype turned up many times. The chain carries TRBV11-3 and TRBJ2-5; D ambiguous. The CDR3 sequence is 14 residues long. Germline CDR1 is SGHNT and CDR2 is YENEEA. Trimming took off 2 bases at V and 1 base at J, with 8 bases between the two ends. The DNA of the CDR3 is TGTGCCAGCAGCTTATATACCTTCCAAGAGACCCAGTACTTC. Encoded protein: CASSLYTFQETQYF. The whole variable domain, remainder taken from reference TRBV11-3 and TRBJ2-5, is EAGVVQSPRYKIIEKKQPVAFWCNPISGHNTLYWYLQNLGQGPELLIRYENEEAVDDSQLPKDRFSAERLKGVDSTLKIQPAELGDSAVYLCASSLYTFQETQYFGPGTRLLVL.

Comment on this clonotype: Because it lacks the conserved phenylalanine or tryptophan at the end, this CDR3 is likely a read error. CDR3 in DNA: TGCGCCAGCAGATTCACCCCGGGACTAGCGGGGGGGGAGCAGTACCTC. This sequence encodes CASRFTPGLAGGEQYL. The chain links TRBV5-1 to TRBJ2-4; 16 bases line up with TRBD2. V lost 5 bases, J lost 13 bases, and 12 bases stayed unmatched. The CDR3 extends over 16 amino acids. Per the germline V gene, CDR1 is SGHRS and CDR2 is YFSETQ.

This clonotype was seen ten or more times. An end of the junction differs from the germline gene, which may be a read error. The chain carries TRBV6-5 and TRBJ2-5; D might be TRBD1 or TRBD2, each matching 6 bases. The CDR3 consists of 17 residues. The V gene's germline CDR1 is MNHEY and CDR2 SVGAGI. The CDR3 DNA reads TGTGCCAGCAGTCACTCAACTCCGGGGGCGGACTGGGAGACCCAGTACTTC. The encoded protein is CASSHSTPGADWETQYF.

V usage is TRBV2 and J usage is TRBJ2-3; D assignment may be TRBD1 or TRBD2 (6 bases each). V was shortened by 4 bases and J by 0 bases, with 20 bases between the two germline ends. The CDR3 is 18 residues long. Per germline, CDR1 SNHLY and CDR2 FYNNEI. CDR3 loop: CASSGSGGLAYSTDTQYF. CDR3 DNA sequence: TGTGCCAGCAGTGGAAGTGGGGGCCTAGCGTACAGCACAGATACGCAGTATTTT.

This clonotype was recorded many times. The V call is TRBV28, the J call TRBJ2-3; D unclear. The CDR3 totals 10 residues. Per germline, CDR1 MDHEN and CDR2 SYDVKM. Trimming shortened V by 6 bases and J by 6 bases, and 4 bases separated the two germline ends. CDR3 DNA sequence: TGTGCCAGCAGGGGGGATACGCAGTATTTT. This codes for CASRGDTQYF.

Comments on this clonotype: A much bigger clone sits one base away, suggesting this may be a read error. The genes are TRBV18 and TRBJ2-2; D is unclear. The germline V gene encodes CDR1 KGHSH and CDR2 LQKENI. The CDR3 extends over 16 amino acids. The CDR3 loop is CASSQVTVQNAGELFF. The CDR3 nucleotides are TGTGCCAGCTCACAGGTGACCGTACAGAACGCCGGGGAGCTGTTTTTT.

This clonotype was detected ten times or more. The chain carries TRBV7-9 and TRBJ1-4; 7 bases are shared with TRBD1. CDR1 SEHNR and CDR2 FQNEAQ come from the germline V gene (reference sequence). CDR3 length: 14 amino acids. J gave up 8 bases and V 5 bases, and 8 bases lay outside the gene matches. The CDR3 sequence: CASSPGDSEEKLFF. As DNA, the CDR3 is TGTGCCAGCAGCCCCGGGGACAGCGAGGAAAAACTGTTTTTT.

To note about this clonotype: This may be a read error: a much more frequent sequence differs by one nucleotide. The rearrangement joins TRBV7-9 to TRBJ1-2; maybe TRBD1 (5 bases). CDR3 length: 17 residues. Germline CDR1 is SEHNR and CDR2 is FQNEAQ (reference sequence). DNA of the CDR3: TGTGCCAGTAGCTGGCGGACATACCATGGAAAGACCTATGGCCACACCTTC. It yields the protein CASSWRTYHGKTYGHTF. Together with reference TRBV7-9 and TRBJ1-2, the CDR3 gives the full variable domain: DTGVSQNPRHKITKRGQNVTFRCDPISEHNRLYWYRQTLGQGPEFLTYFQNEAQLEKSRLLSDRFSAERPKGSFSTLEIQRTEQGDSAMYLCASSWRTYHGKTYGHTFGSGTRLTVV.

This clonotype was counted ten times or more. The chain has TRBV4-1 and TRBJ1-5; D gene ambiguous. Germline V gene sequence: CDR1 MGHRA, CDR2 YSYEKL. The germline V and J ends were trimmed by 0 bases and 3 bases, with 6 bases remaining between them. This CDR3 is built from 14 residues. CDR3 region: CASSQDGFNQPQHF. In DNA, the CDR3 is TGCGCCAGCAGCCAAGACGGGTTCAATCAGCCCCAGCATTTT.

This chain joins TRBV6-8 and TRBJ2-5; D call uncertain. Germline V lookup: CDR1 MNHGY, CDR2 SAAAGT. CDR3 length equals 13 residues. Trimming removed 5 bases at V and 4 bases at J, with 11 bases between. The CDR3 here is CASSPRSGETQYF. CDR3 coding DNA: TGTGCCAGCAGTCCTAGGTCCGGAGAGACCCAGTACTTC.

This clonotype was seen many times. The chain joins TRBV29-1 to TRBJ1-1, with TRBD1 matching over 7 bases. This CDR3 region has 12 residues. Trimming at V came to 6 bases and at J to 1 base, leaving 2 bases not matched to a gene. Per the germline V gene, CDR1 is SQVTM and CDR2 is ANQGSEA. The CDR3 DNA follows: TGCAGCGTGGGACAGCGGAACACTGAAGCTTTCTTT. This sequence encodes CSVGQRNTEAFF.

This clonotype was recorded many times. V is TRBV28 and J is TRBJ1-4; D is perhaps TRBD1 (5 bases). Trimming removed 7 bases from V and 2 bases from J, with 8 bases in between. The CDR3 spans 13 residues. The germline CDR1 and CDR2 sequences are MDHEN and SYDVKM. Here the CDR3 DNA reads TGTGCCAGCATTGGGGGGACTAATGAAAAACTGTTTTTT. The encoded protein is CASIGGTNEKLFF. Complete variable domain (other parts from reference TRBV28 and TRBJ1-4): DVKVTQSSRYLVKRTGEKVFLECVQDMDHENMFWYRQDPGLGLRLIYFSYDVKMKEKGDIPEGYSVSREKKERFSLILESASTNQTSMYLCASIGGTNEKLFFGSGTQLSVL.

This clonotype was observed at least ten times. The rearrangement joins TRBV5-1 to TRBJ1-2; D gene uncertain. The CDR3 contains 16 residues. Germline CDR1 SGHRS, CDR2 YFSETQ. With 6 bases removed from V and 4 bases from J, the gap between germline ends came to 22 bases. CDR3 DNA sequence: TGCGCCAGCATCTTACAATCGGTTCGAAAGACCTATGGCTACACCTTC. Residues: CASILQSVRKTYGYTF.

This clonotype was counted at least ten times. Here the CDR3 DNA reads TGTGCCAGCTCACCACCTCTATCCGGGAGGGACACCGGGGAGCTGTTTTTT. Protein sequence: CASSPPLSGRDTGELFF. This rearrangement joins TRBV18 to TRBJ2-2; 8 bases are a match to TRBD2. Losses at the gene ends were 0 bases for V and 3 bases for J; bases not matched to a gene: 6. This CDR3 has 17 amino acids. The germline gives CDR1 KGHSH, CDR2 LQKENI.

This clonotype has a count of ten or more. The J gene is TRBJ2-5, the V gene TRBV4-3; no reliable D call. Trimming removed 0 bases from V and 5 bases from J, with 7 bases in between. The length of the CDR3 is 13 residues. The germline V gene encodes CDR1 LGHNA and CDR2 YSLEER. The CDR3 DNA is TGCGCCAGCAGCCAAGAGCGGCGGGAGACCCAGTACTTC. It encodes CASSQERRETQYF.

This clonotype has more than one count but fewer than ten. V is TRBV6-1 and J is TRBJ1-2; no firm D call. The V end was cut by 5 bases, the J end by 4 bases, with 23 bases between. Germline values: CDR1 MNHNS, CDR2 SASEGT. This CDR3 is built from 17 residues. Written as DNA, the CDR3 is TGTGCCAGCAGTCCCCTACTCTCTATGCGAAAGACCTATGGCTACACCTTC. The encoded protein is CASSPLLSMRKTYGYTF.

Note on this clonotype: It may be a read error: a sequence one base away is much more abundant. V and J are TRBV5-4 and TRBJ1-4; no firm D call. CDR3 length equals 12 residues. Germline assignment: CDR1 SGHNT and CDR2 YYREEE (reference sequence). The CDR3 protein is CASGLQGLELFF. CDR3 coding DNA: TGTGCCAGCGGCTTGCAAGGCTTGGAACTGTTTTTT.